This is a list of T cell receptor beta chains from one sample in a study of shared clonotypes between healthy human individuals. Only in-frame clones appear in the TCRdb table, and some are missing; sequencing was by immunoSEQ multiplex PCR. The table lists around 1,900,000 clones, just over 90% of them singletons. Input material: naive CD8+ T cells from PBMCs. The receptors derive from a man younger than 35 in good health. Some clones in this sample may be carry-over from other donors' samples. Each CDR3 is given without its conserved first and last residue. Each record gives: J gene, V gene, CDR3 length, CDR3 protein.

TRBJ2-7	TRBV28	10	ASSLTDYEQY
TRBJ2-1	TRBV5-1	14	ASSLSSGRSYNEQF
TRBJ2-1	TRBV7-6	10	ASSGRNNEQF
TRBJ1-1	TRBV10-3	16	AISESRDRGAMNTEAF
TRBJ2-2	TRBV9	12	ASTPGQLTGELF
TRBJ1-1	TRBV29-1	12	SGAAALPHTEAF
TRBJ2-7	TRBV7-6	12	ASSFSSGSYEQY
TRBJ2-7	TRBV15	14	ATSRGNRYSSYEQY
TRBJ2-1	TRBV13	11	ASSLVGFNEQF
TRBJ2-7	TRBV28	13	ASSRIAGESYEQY
TRBJ2-1	TRBV28	13	ASSALRWSPGEQF
TRBJ2-3	TRBV9	15	ASSVEGVAGPTDTQY
TRBJ2-7	TRBV11-2	16	ASSSRDGIPMTRYEQY
TRBJ2-1	TRBV11-3	11	ASSLDRANEQF
TRBJ1-2	TRBV6-1	13	ASSGWDRGNYGYT
TRBJ1-2	TRBV4-2	13	ASSQESRGFDGYT
TRBJ2-4	TRBV5-6	13	ASSLAGGLRKFQY
TRBJ1-6	TRBV28	12	ASTVMGNNSPLH
TRBJ2-2	TRBV7-9	14	ASSLGLAGGTGELF
TRBJ2-1	TRBV6-5	14	ASSYSQAELGNEQF
TRBJ2-5	TRBV11-2	12	ASSLDFTQETQY
TRBJ2-1	TRBV5-6	15	ASIPFDSPWVHDEQF
TRBJ1-1	TRBV19	13	ASSIVQGTNTEAF
TRBJ2-7	TRBV9	12	ASSARGTSYEQY